The 21 T cell receptor beta chains reported below all come from one sample, sequenced in a study of T cells in Graves' hyperthyroidism and ophthalmopathy. It was RNA transcripts that yielded the amplified TCR beta CDR3 regions. A first-round RT-PCR of the TCR CDR3 used the HTBI primer set. TCRdb ran MiXCR on the multiplex PCR reads and lists one entry per CDR3 protein. This sample carries approximately 610,000 distinct CDR3 sequences, around 15% of them seen once, and the ten largest clones take about 4.5%. The sequenced material came from blood. Receptor source: a woman aged 40 to 50 with Graves' ophthalmopathy.

This clonotype was counted only a few times. The chain combines TRBV20-1 with TRBJ1-1; possible D gene TRBD1, 6 bases. V was clipped by 1 base and J by 3 bases, with 12 bases between them. This CDR3 spans 14 amino acids. The germline V gene has CDR1 DFQATT and CDR2 SNEGSKA (reference sequence). CDR3 residues: CSARAGGGDTEAFF. The CDR3 nucleotides read TGCAGTGCTAGAGCCGGGGGCGGAGACACTGAAGCTTTCTTT.

This clonotype appeared once. The rearrangement links TRBV20-1 to TRBJ2-4; unclear D gene. Between the trimmed V and J ends, which lost 0 bases and 1 base, there was a span of 22 bases. The CDR3 extends over 19 amino acids. CDR1 is DFQATT and CDR2 is SNEGSKA in the germline V gene (reference sequence). CDR3 bases: TGCAGTGCTAGAGATGAGATTGGGGTTATGCAAACTGCCAAAAACATTCAGTACTTC. Protein: CSARDEIGVMQTAKNIQYF.

This clonotype was detected many times. The chain uses TRBV7-2 and TRBJ2-7; 13 bases align to TRBD2. The CDR3 contains 15 residues. V was clipped by 3 bases and J by 6 bases; unmatched bases: 5. Germline V gene lookup returns CDR1 SGHTA and CDR2 FQGNSA. CDR3 sequence: CASSFSGTSGTEQYF. The CDR3 bases are TGTGCCAGCAGCTTCTCTGGGACTAGCGGGACCGAGCAGTACTTC. The full variable domain, rest sourced from reference TRBV7-2 and TRBJ2-7, is GAGVSQSPSNKVTEKGKDVELRCDPISGHTALYWYRQSLGQGLEFLIYFQGNSAPDKSGLPSDRFSAERTGGSVSTLTIQRTQQEDSAVYLCASSFSGTSGTEQYFGPGTRLTVT.

This clonotype has at least ten counts. V and J are TRBV6-5 and TRBJ1-2, with a possible D match to TRBD1 (5 bases). V was pared by 8 bases and J by 8 bases, with 15 bases between. The V gene's germline CDR1 is MNHEY and CDR2 SVGAGI. This CDR3 is built from 12 residues. The DNA of the CDR3 is TGTGCCAGCTTAGGGGAGCCTGCCGGCTACACCTTC. Translating it yields CASLGEPAGYTF.

This clonotype occurred many times. This sequence joins TRBV6-2 or TRBV6-3 and TRBJ1-1; unclear D gene. V lost 7 bases and J 5 bases, leaving 14 bases between the germline ends. The CDR3 spans 13 residues. CDR1 is MNHEY, CDR2 SVGEGT, per germline. The CDR3 sequence is CASTPWGATEAFF. CDR3 bases: TGTGCCAGCACTCCCTGGGGAGCAACTGAAGCTTTCTTT.

This clonotype was recorded many times. The V and J genes are TRBV7-2 and TRBJ2-7, with no clear D. CDR3 length equals 14 residues. V was shortened by 2 bases and J by 7 bases, with 15 bases between the two germline ends. Germline V gene sequence: CDR1 SGHTA, CDR2 FQGNSA. The CDR3 spells CASSLSPGVREQYF. CDR3 nucleotide sequence: TGTGCCAGCAGCTTATCACCTGGGGTACGGGAGCAGTACTTC.

This clonotype has a count of ten or more. The gene calls are TRBV11-2 and TRBJ1-2; D not resolved. The V gene lost 6 bases and the J gene lost 6 bases, with 14 bases spanning the gap. Germline-derived CDR1 and CDR2 are SGHAT and FQNNGV. The CDR3 is 13 amino acids. The CDR3 DNA reads TGTGCCAGCAGACCTACATGGAAGGATGGCTACACCTTC. It translates to CASRPTWKDGYTF.

This clonotype was seen ten or more times. The V and J genes are TRBV19 and TRBJ2-2, with 7 bases that match TRBD1. In germline, CDR1 is LNHDA, CDR2 SQIVND (reference sequence). The CDR3 is 14 amino acids. The J segment lost 6 bases and the V segment lost 7 bases, leaving 8 bases of the junction unmatched. CDR3 region: CASIVTGSSGELFF. The CDR3 bases are TGTGCCAGTATTGTGACAGGGAGTTCCGGGGAGCTGTTTTTT.

The table lists this clonotype with many counts. The V gene is TRBV12-3 or TRBV12-4, the J gene TRBJ2-5; 8 positions match TRBD1. The trim removed 2 bases at V and 1 base at J, leaving 6 bases unmatched. CDR3 length: 16 residues. This chain's CDR3 is CASSLRTGLSQETQYF. The CDR3 DNA reads as TGTGCCAGCAGTTTACGGACAGGGTTATCCCAAGAGACCCAGTACTTC.

This clonotype turned up a few times. The J gene is TRBJ1-5, the V gene TRBV4-2, with TRBD1 matching 7 bases. V was clipped by 5 bases and J by 3 bases; unmatched bases: 7. Germline V gene data show CDR1 as LGHNA and CDR2 as YNFKEQ. There are 15 residues in the CDR3. The CDR3 is CASSTGQADNQPQHF. For the CDR3, the DNA is TGTGCCAGCAGCACCGGACAGGCGGACAATCAGCCCCAGCATTTT.

This clonotype was seen more than once but under ten times. This rearrangement joins TRBV28 to TRBJ1-5; D is possibly TRBD1 (6 bases). Germline V gene lookup returns CDR1 MDHEN and CDR2 SYDVKM. V was cut by 6 bases and J by 5 bases, with 17 bases left in between. The CDR3 spans 15 residues. CDR3: CASSPETGYDQPQHF. In DNA form, the CDR3 reads TGTGCCAGCAGCCCTGAAACAGGGTATGATCAGCCCCAGCATTTT.

In regard to this clonotype: A much larger clone sits a single nucleotide away, making a read error possible. This chain uses TRBV12-3 or TRBV12-4 with TRBJ2-2, with D possibly being TRBD1 or TRBD2 (5 bases each). There are 11 residues in the CDR3. The DNA of the CDR3 is TGTGCCAGCAGTTTTATAGGGGAGCTGCTTTTT. Protein sequence: CASSFIGELLF.

J is TRBJ1-5 and V is TRBV3-1; D is ambiguous. The V end was cut by 3 bases, the J end by 10 bases, with 13 bases between. Germline loops: CDR1 LGHDT, CDR2 YNNKEL (reference sequence). The CDR3 has 13 amino acids. The CDR3 nucleotides read TGTGCCAGCAGCCAGAGCTCCGGGGATCCCCAGCATTTT. Its protein product is CASSQSSGDPQHF.

This clonotype came up many times. The V and J genes are TRBV28 and TRBJ1-5, with D hard to call. The germline V and J ends were trimmed by 6 bases and 3 bases, with 12 bases remaining between them. Germline V gene data show CDR1 as MDHEN and CDR2 as SYDVKM. The CDR3 length is 14 residues. The CDR3: CASRPSGSNQPQHF. The CDR3 nucleotides read TGTGCCAGCAGGCCGTCGGGGTCCAATCAGCCCCAGCATTTT. The variable domain in full, with the rest retrieved from reference TRBV28 and TRBJ1-5, is DVKVTQSSRYLVKRTGEKVFLECVQDMDHENMFWYRQDPGLGLRLIYFSYDVKMKEKGDIPEGYSVSREKKERFSLILESASTNQTSMYLCASRPSGSNQPQHFGDGTRLSIL.

The table lists this clonotype with many counts. This rearrangement joins TRBV29-1 to TRBJ2-7; D is unclear. Germline loops: CDR1 SQVTM, CDR2 ANQGSEA. Trimming took 0 bases from V and 3 from J, leaving 12 bases between them. This CDR3 spans 14 amino acids. The CDR3 DNA reads as TGCAGCGTTGAAGAGGGCAGCGTGTTCTACGAGCAGTACTTC. Translating gives CSVEEGSVFYEQYF.

This clonotype was observed many times. The chain uses TRBV12-3 or TRBV12-4 and TRBJ1-3, with D perhaps matching TRBD1 (6 bases). This CDR3 contains 14 residues. The germline V and J ends were trimmed by 7 bases and 1 base, with 11 bases remaining between them. The CDR3 DNA follows: TGTGCCAGCAACTTACAGGGTTCTGGAAACACCATATATTTT. Amino acids: CASNLQGSGNTIYF.

This clonotype was found a few times. The chain joins TRBV6-1 to TRBJ2-6; D ambiguous. This CDR3 contains 15 residues. Germline CDR1 reads MNHNS; CDR2 reads SASEGT. V was trimmed by 0 bases and J by 0 bases, leaving 3 bases between them. The chain's CDR3 is CASSEALSGANVLTF. CDR3 DNA sequence: TGTGCCAGCAGTGAAGCCCTCTCTGGGGCCAACGTCCTGACTTTC.

The table lists this clonotype with many counts. This rearrangement joins TRBV12-3 or TRBV12-4 to TRBJ1-1; D gene uncertain. The V end lost 0 bases, the J end lost 5 bases, and 10 bases lay between the germline ends. The CDR3 totals 14 residues. In DNA, the CDR3 is TGTGCCAGCAGTTTAGCGGGAGGTCGGACTGAAGCTTTCTTT. Translation: CASSLAGGRTEAFF.

This clonotype occurred many times. The genes are TRBV6-1 and TRBJ2-2, with D possibly matching TRBD2 (5 bases). Germline V gives CDR1 MNHNS, CDR2 SASEGT. V was cut by 2 bases and J by 6 bases, with 7 bases left in between. This CDR3 comprises 13 residues. The CDR3 region has the DNA TGTGCCAGCAGTGAAAGGGAGTCCGGGGAGCTGTTTTTT. Translation: CASSERESGELFF.

Ten or more counts support this clonotype. This chain uses TRBV12-3 or TRBV12-4 with TRBJ1-2; weak D call: TRBD1 (6 bases). This CDR3 spans 15 amino acids. The germline V and J ends were trimmed by 4 bases and 4 bases, with 16 bases remaining between them. The CDR3: CASSYDEGGGYGYTF. As DNA, the CDR3 is TGTGCCAGCAGTTATGATGAGGGGGGCGGCTATGGCTACACCTTC.

In nucleotides, the CDR3 is TGTGCCTGGAGGCTCCCCGGACCGAACACTGAAGCTTTCTTT. Residues: CAWRLPGPNTEAFF. The genes are TRBV30 and TRBJ1-1, with D unclear. V lost 3 bases, J lost 1 base, and 12 bases lay in between. This CDR3 is 14 amino acids long. CDR1 and CDR2 from the germline V gene are GTSNPN and SVGIG (reference sequence).